This is a list of T cell receptor beta chains from one sample in a study of post-analysis software for immune sequencing data. MiXCR, applied by TCRdb to the PCR reads, yields one record per CDR3 protein. Among some 890,000 distinct CDR3 sequences listed, about 50% were seen once. Sequenced sample: blood. The receptors were sampled from a girl aged 10 to 17 with multiple sclerosis. CDR3s include the opening cysteine and the closing phenylalanine or tryptophan. A D gene is named only where the DNA matches it firmly. The size field is filled for only some rows; it gives once, few, many or a size class.

NA,TRBJ1-1,TRBV24-1,TRBD1,17,TGTGCCACCAGTGATTACCGGACAGGCAACATGAACACTGAAGCTTTCTTT,CATSDYRTGNMNTEAFF
NA,TRBJ2-1,TRBV10-3,TRBD2,15,TGTGCCATCTCTGACACCGGGACTAGTATCGATGAGCAGTTCTTC,CAISDTGTSIDEQFF
few,TRBJ2-5,TRBV19,TRBD2,16,TGTGCCAGTAGTATGGGACTAGCGGTTTACCAAGAGACCCAGTACTTC,CASSMGLAVYQETQYF
NA,TRBJ1-5,TRBV27,NA,13,TGTGCCAGCAGTCCATCGACACATCAGCCCCAGCATTTT,CASSPSTHQPQHF
NA,TRBJ1-6,TRBV6-5,NA,16,TGTGCCGGCAGTTACACCGGGACCGATTTCGGTTCACCCCTCCACTTT,CAGSYTGTDFGSPLHF
NA,TRBJ2-1,TRBV5-1,TRBD2,16,TGCGCCAGCAGCTTGGGGGGGACTAGGATGGGTAATGAGCAGTTCTTC,CASSLGGTRMGNEQFF
NA,TRBJ1-2,TRBV9,NA,15,TGTGCCAGCAGCGTAGACGGCGACCTCCCCTATGGCTACACCTTC,CASSVDGDLPYGYTF
few,TRBJ2-1,TRBV30,NA,13,TGTGCCTGGAGTGTACAACTAGTCAATGAGCAGTTCTTC,CAWSVQLVNEQFF
NA,TRBJ1-2,TRBV5-1,NA,14,TGCGCCAGCAGCTTGGCCGACAAGACGAATGGCTACACCTTC,CASSLADKTNGYTF
NA,TRBJ2-5,TRBV10-3,TRBD2,16,TGTGCCATCAGTGAGAGGACTAGTTTTGGCGAAGAGACCCAGTACTTC,CAISERTSFGEETQYF
NA,TRBJ2-7,TRBV6-1,TRBD1,16,TGTGCCAGCATCCGGGACAGGGAATTTAGCGCCTACGAGCAGTACTTC,CASIRDREFSAYEQYF
NA,TRBJ2-7,TRBV7-3,NA,14,TGTGCCAGCAGCCCCCACAAAACCCACCACGAGCAGTACTTC,CASSPHKTHHEQYF
many,TRBJ2-5,TRBV29-1,NA,9,TGCAGCGTTGAGGAGACCCAGTACTTC,CSVEETQYF
NA,TRBJ2-1,TRBV20-1,TRBD2,16,TGCAGTGCCTGGACTAGCGGGGGGCCCTCCTACAATGAGCAGTTCTTC,CSAWTSGGPSYNEQFF
NA,TRBJ2-1,TRBV12-3/TRBV12-4,NA,15,TGTGCCAGCAGTTTAGAACTGCGCTCCTACAATGAGCAGTTCTTC,CASSLELRSYNEQFF
NA,TRBJ2-5,TRBV4-1,TRBD1,16,TGCGCCAGCAGCCAAGATGGGGGACAGGGAGGAGAGACCCAGTACTTC,CASSQDGGQGGETQYF
once,TRBJ1-2,TRBV29-1,NA,11,TGCAGCGTTGTCGGGGTTAGAGGCTACACCTTC,CSVVGVRGYTF
NA,TRBJ2-3,TRBV20-1,NA,15,TGCAGTGCCGTCAGAGGGGCTTTAAGCACAGATACGCAGTATTTT,CSAVRGALSTDTQYF
NA,TRBJ2-5,TRBV15,TRBD2,15,TGTGCCACCAGCAGACTAGCGGGGGCTGGGGAGACCCAGTACTTC,CATSRLAGAGETQYF
NA,TRBJ2-7,TRBV7-9,NA,14,TGTGCCAGCAGCTTAGAGGGTAGCGGCTACGAGCAGTACTTC,CASSLEGSGYEQYF
NA,TRBJ2-1,TRBV25-1,TRBD2,15,TGTGCCAGCAAGGCCCGGGAGGGCCATTACAATGAGCAGTTCTTC,CASKAREGHYNEQFF